The rows below give T cell receptor beta chains drawn from one sample of a study of vaccination effects on CD4 cells after COVID-19. Their specific antigens are unknown. Profiling relied on immunoSEQ multiplex PCR, and the TCRdb table lists in-frame clones only, not all of them. Of nearly 45,000 clones in the sample, around 70% were seen once. This material consisted of CD4+ T cells from PBMCs cultured without peptide, taken after COVID-19 vaccination. Receptors were obtained from a human donor who received a COVID-19 vaccine. Each CDR3 is given with its conserved first and last residue. A D gene is named only where the DNA matches it firmly. The size entry is marked missing in some rows and otherwise reads once, few, many or a size class.

TGTGCCAGCAGTGTGGAACAGGGGGCTGGAAACACCATATATTTT CASSVEQGAGNTIYF TRBV6-4 TRBD1 TRBJ1-3 .
TGTGCCAGCGGGTTAGGGGGGGCTAATGAAAAACTGTTTTTT CASGLGGANEKLFF TRBV5-5 . TRBJ1-4 .
TGTGCCACCAGTGATGGGCGGAGAAACAATGAGCAGTTCTTC CATSDGRRNNEQFF TRBV24-1 . TRBJ2-1 .
TGTGCCAGCAGTCCCGGTCGGATAGCGGGAGCCTCACAAGAGACCCAGTACTTC CASSPGRIAGASQETQYF TRBV2 TRBD2 TRBJ2-5 .
TGTGCCAGCAGTGAATATGGCGGGTTTTATGAAAAACTGTTTTTT CASSEYGGFYEKLFF TRBV25-1 . TRBJ1-4 once
TGTGCCAGCAGTTCGGACAGGGCTAAAGGAGCTTTCTTT CASSSDRAKGAFF TRBV6-5 TRBD1 TRBJ1-1 .
TGTGCCAGCAGCCTAAGGAACACTGAAGCTTTCTTT CASSLRNTEAFF TRBV6-5 . TRBJ1-1 once
TGTGCCAGCAGCTTAGCAGGGGCCAGCTCTGGGGCCAACGTCCTGACTTTC CASSLAGASSGANVLTF TRBV7-2 . TRBJ2-6 .
TGTGCCAGCAGCTTGTTTTTAGGAGCCTATGGCTACACCTTC CASSLFLGAYGYTF TRBV5-4 . TRBJ1-2 .
TGTGCCACCAGTGAAAACACCGGGGAGCTGTTTTTT CATSENTGELFF TRBV24-1 . TRBJ2-2 .
TGTGCCAGCAGCTCCTGGACAAGACCCTACGAGCAGTACTTC CASSSWTRPYEQYF TRBV7-2 . TRBJ2-7 .
TGTGCCAGCAGCTCATACAATGAGCAGTTCTTC CASSSYNEQFF TRBV3-1/TRBV3-2 . TRBJ2-1 .
TGTGCCAGCAGTGAAGGACAGTTAACCTATGGCTACACCTTC CASSEGQLTYGYTF TRBV6-1 . TRBJ1-2 .
TGTGCCAGCAGCCAAGGACTAGCGGGAGTGTCTGAGCAGTACTTC CASSQGLAGVSEQYF TRBV14 TRBD2 TRBJ2-7 .